Below are 26 T cell receptor beta chains sequenced from a single sample in a study of T cell responses to AZD1222 COVID-19 vaccine. Here immunoSEQ multiplex PCR was the method, and the copy in TCRdb shows in-frame clones only, minus some. Among 75,000 to 95,000 clones, about 92% were seen once, and the ten largest hold 6% to 8.5%. Specimen: peripheral blood, collected on day 0 of MenACWY control vaccination. The receptor source for this set is an adult in good health.

This clone was found once. The chain employs TRBV6-5 and TRBJ2-2; 8 bases are a match to TRBD1. CDR3 size: 14 residues. Looked up from germline, CDR1 is MNHEY and CDR2 is SVGAGI. V gave up 8 bases and J gave up 0 bases; unmatched junction bases: 2. The DNA for the CDR3 is TGTGCCAGCCGGACAGGGCCGAACACCGGGGAGCTGTTTTTT. Residues: CASRTGPNTGELFF.

V gene TRBV29-1 combines with J gene TRBJ1-2; 8 positions agree with TRBD1. This CDR3 has 15 residues. Germline V CDR1 and CDR2: SQVTM, ANQGSEA. V shed 4 bases and J 1 base; nucleotides not matched to a gene: 8. Here the CDR3 DNA reads TGCAGCGTTGCGACGACAGGGGACTATAACTATGGCTACACCTTC. Its protein is CSVATTGDYNYGYTF.

V and J are TRBV11-3 and TRBJ1-6, with D maybe TRBD1 (5 bases). V was pared by 6 bases and J by 0 bases, with 9 bases between. Germline loops: CDR1 SGHNT, CDR2 YENEEA. This CDR3 is built from 15 residues. The CDR3 DNA sequence: TGTGCCAGCAGGCGGGGCTTCTCCTATAATTCACCCCTCCACTTT. Translation gives CASRRGFSYNSPLHF.

The chain is built from TRBV3-1 (or the pseudogene TRBV3-2) and TRBJ2-3; 11 bases are a match to TRBD2. CDR3 length: 16 amino acids. From germline, CDR1 is LGHDT and CDR2 YNNKEL (reference sequence). V trimming: 4 bases; J trimming: 4 bases; junction bases outside the gene matches: 7. Here the CDR3 DNA reads TGTGCCAGCAGCCCTACTAGCGGGAGTCACCCAGATACGCAGTATTTT. It specifies CASSPTSGSHPDTQYF.

This clone was seen only once. The chain links TRBV6-2 or TRBV6-3 to TRBJ2-2; no clear D. The CDR3 covers 15 residues. Germline V gives CDR1 MNHEY, CDR2 SVGEGT. The V end lost 4 bases, the J end lost 2 bases, and 11 bases lay between the germline ends. The CDR3 region has the DNA TGTGCCAGCAGTTTACTTTGGGGAAACACCGGGGAGCTGTTTTTT. Its translation is CASSLLWGNTGELFF.

The V and J genes are TRBV10-3 and TRBJ1-1; 9 bases match TRBD1. Germline trimming cut 3 bases from V and 5 bases from J; bases unmatched to any gene: 7. This CDR3 is built from 15 residues. Germline lookup yields CDR1 ENHRY and CDR2 SYGVKD. This CDR3 reads CAISEPQGAGTEAFF. The DNA for the CDR3 is TGTGCCATCAGTGAACCACAGGGGGCTGGGACTGAAGCTTTCTTT.

The genes are TRBV2 and TRBJ2-1, with 7 nucleotides matching TRBD2. CDR1 is SNHLY, CDR2 FYNNEI, per germline. CDR3 size: 15 residues. V lost 3 bases, J lost 4 bases, and 6 bases stayed unmatched. CDR3 loop: CASSELTSPYNEQFF. The CDR3 DNA reads TGTGCCAGCAGTGAGCTGACTAGCCCGTACAATGAGCAGTTCTTC.

The chain links TRBV7-2 to TRBJ1-4, with unresolved D. This CDR3 region has 15 residues. Trimming shortened V by 5 bases and J by 8 bases, and 18 bases separated the two germline ends. Germline CDR1 is SGHTA and CDR2 is FQGNSA. CDR3 sequence (DNA): TGTGCCAGCAGCCTAAGCCCGTTAGTCGGGGAAAAACTGTTTTTT. It is translated as CASSLSPLVGEKLFF. Variable domain in full (rest from reference TRBV7-2 and TRBJ1-4): GAGVSQSPSNKVTEKGKDVELRCDPISGHTALYWYRQSLGQGLEFLIYFQGNSAPDKSGLPSDRFSAERTGGSVSTLTIQRTQQEDSAVYLCASSLSPLVGEKLFFGSGTQLSVL.

The V gene is TRBV9, the J gene TRBJ1-3; D is undetermined. The CDR3 extends over 18 amino acids. Germline loops: CDR1 SGDLS, CDR2 YYNGEE. The V end was cut by 0 bases, the J end by 0 bases, with 16 bases between. The CDR3 DNA sequence: TGTGCCAGCAGCGTAGACATCCGCGTGGGGAGCTCTGGAAACACCATATATTTT. Its translation: CASSVDIRVGSSGNTIYF.

This chain joins TRBV2 and TRBJ2-5, with a possible D match to TRBD1 (5 bases). There are 15 residues in the CDR3. V lost 1 base and J lost 5, with 14 bases in between. CDR1 is SNHLY, CDR2 FYNNEI, per germline. As DNA, the CDR3 is TGTGCCAGCAGTGAAGAGGGGAACCGGCGGGAGACCCAGTACTTC. Protein: CASSEEGNRRETQYF.

The rearrangement links TRBV12-3 or TRBV12-4 to TRBJ2-7; D not resolved. The CDR3 loop spans 12 amino acids. Trimming cost V 3 bases and J 4 bases, with 7 bases left between them. The CDR3 bases are TGTGCCAGCAGTTTCGAGTGGTACGAGCAGTACTTC. Translated, it gives CASSFEWYEQYF.

A single count supports this clone. This sequence joins TRBV3-1 (or the pseudogene TRBV3-2) and TRBJ2-7; 8 bases fit TRBD2. After removal of 6 bases from V and 4 bases from J, the junction contained 5 bases not matched to a gene. This CDR3 spans 13 amino acids. The germline V gene has CDR1 LGHDT and CDR2 YNNKEL (reference sequence). CDR3 protein: CASSLRGAYEQYF. CDR3 DNA: TGTGCCAGCAGTCTGCGGGGGGCTTACGAGCAGTACTTC.

The rearrangement links TRBV7-8 to TRBJ2-3, with TRBD2 matching 9 bases. CDR1 is SGHVS, CDR2 FQNEAQ, per germline. The CDR3 runs to 20 residues. Trimming took 3 bases from V and 4 from J; bases not matched to a gene: 20. The CDR3 coding sequence is TGTGCCAGCAGCTTCTGCTGGGGGTGTATGGCGGGGGGGCCTCCAGATACGCAGTATTTT. It specifies CASSFCWGCMAGGPPDTQYF.

The chain combines TRBV10-3 with TRBJ1-5; TRBD1 might be the D (6 bases). The CDR3 sequence is 13 residues long. Germline CDR1 reads ENHRY; CDR2 reads SYGVKD. V lost 8 bases, J lost 3 bases, and 11 bases lay in between. The DNA for the CDR3 is TGTGCCATCGGAGGGGGGGTCAATCAGCCCCAGCATTTT. Amino acid sequence: CAIGGGVNQPQHF.

The chain combines TRBV2 with TRBJ2-7, with 9 nucleotides matching TRBD1. Germline CDR1 is SNHLY and CDR2 is FYNNEI. V dropped 8 bases and J dropped 7; count of bases not matched to a gene: 9. The CDR3 is made up of 13 amino acids. DNA of the CDR3: TGTGCCAGCTGGGGGACAGGGCCGGGTGAGCAGTACTTC. Translated, it gives CASWGTGPGEQYF.

This clone came up a few times. The V and J genes are TRBV3-1 (or the pseudogene TRBV3-2) and TRBJ2-7; D remains unclear. V was trimmed by 1 base and J by 4 bases, leaving 8 bases between them. The CDR3 sequence is 13 residues long. Germline V gene lookup returns CDR1 LGHDT and CDR2 YNNKEL (reference sequence). The CDR3 loop reads CASSQGNAYEQYF. CDR3 sequence (DNA): TGTGCCAGCAGCCAAGGAAACGCTTACGAGCAGTACTTC.

The chain combines TRBV7-7 with TRBJ2-5; the match to TRBD2 covers 12 bases. Looked up from germline, CDR1 is SSHAT and CDR2 is FNYEAQ (reference sequence). The CDR3 runs to 15 residues. Here the CDR3 reads CASADGTSGFETQYF. The CDR3 region has the DNA TGTGCTAGCGCCGACGGGACTAGCGGGTTTGAGACCCAGTACTTC.

Here the CDR3 reads CSARVAGAQYF. The CDR3 DNA follows: TGCAGTGCTAGAGTCGCTGGGGCCCAGTACTTC. The chain combines TRBV20-1 with TRBJ2-5; D gene uncertain. Germline V CDR1 and CDR2: DFQATT, SNEGSKA (reference sequence). CDR3 length: 11 residues. V shed 1 base and J shed 9 bases, with 9 bases lying between them.

V usage is TRBV2 and J usage is TRBJ2-2, with D unresolved. The CDR3 is 14 residues long. Germline V gene sequence: CDR1 SNHLY, CDR2 FYNNEI. Trimming pared 7 bases from V and 1 base from J, leaving 10 bases between. The CDR3 loop reads CASMKDRNTGELFF. In nucleotides, the CDR3 is TGTGCCAGCATGAAGGACCGGAACACCGGGGAGCTGTTTTTT. The full variable domain, with the rest looked up from reference TRBV2 and TRBJ2-2, is EPEVTQTPSHQVTQMGQEVILRCVPISNHLYFYWYRQILGQKVEFLVSFYNNEISEKSEIFDDQFSVERPDGSNFTLKIRSTKLEDSAMYFCASMKDRNTGELFFGEGSRLTVL.

This chain's CDR3 is CASSSERARETQYF. The CDR3 DNA reads TGTGCCAGCAGCTCGGAGCGGGCTAGGGAGACCCAGTACTTC. This sequence joins TRBV5-4 and TRBJ2-5, with TRBD2 as a possible D gene (6 bases). V lost 3 bases and J lost 5, with 14 bases in between. The germline CDR1 and CDR2 sequences are SGHNT and YYREEE (reference sequence). CDR3 length: 14 amino acids.

The CDR3 here is CASNRGSQETQYF. The CDR3 DNA reads TGTGCCAGCAATCGCGGGAGCCAAGAGACCCAGTACTTC. The chain recombines TRBV5-8 with TRBJ2-5; TRBD2 aligns across 7 bases. CDR1 SGHTS and CDR2 YDEGEE come from the germline V gene. The CDR3 loop spans 13 amino acids. The V gene end was trimmed by 6 bases and the J gene end by 1 base; junction bases not matched to a gene: 3.

The rearrangement joins TRBV3-1 (or the pseudogene TRBV3-2) to TRBJ1-2; D gene uncertain. Trimming cost V 0 bases and J 4 bases, with 15 bases left between them. The germline V gene encodes CDR1 LGHDT and CDR2 YNNKEL (reference sequence). The CDR3 runs 16 residues. CDR3 protein: CASSQDLGGGSYGYTF. In nucleotides, the CDR3 is TGTGCCAGCAGCCAAGATCTTGGTGGAGGCAGCTATGGCTACACCTTC.

The V call is TRBV29-1, the J call TRBJ1-2; D gene unclear. The V and J ends lost 0 bases and 4 bases respectively, with 18 bases between them. This CDR3 is 16 amino acids long. CDR1 SQVTM and CDR2 ANQGSEA come from the germline V gene. CDR3 DNA: TGCAGCGTTGAAGAATTTATACCCGGTTTAACCTATGGCTACACCTTC. Translated: CSVEEFIPGLTYGYTF.

V usage is TRBV19 and J usage is TRBJ2-7, with D perhaps being TRBD1 or TRBD2 (5 bases each). From germline, CDR1 is LNHDA and CDR2 SQIVND (reference sequence). The CDR3 runs to 14 residues. With 6 bases removed from V and 9 bases from J, the gap between germline ends came to 21 bases. The CDR3 DNA follows: TGTGCCAGTAGAACGGGACCACCTCGGAGGTGGCAGTACTTC. Residues: CASRTGPPRRWQYF.

The genes are TRBV28 and TRBJ1-2; 7 bases are shared with TRBD1. CDR1 and CDR2 from the germline V gene are MDHEN and SYDVKM. With 2 bases clipped from V and 3 bases from J, the junction kept 3 bases outside the gene matches. The CDR3 consists of 14 residues. The CDR3 protein is CASSLDRVDYGYTF. In DNA form, the CDR3 reads TGTGCCAGCAGTTTAGACAGGGTGGACTATGGCTACACCTTC.

This sequence joins TRBV5-5 and TRBJ2-7; D is unclear. The ends were cut back, 3 bases at V and 3 bases at J, with 10 bases in the middle. CDR3 length: 13 amino acids. The germline gives CDR1 SGHKS, CDR2 YYEKEE (reference sequence). CDR3 in amino acids: CASSSASLYEQYF. The CDR3 DNA follows: TGTGCCAGCAGCTCTGCGAGCCTCTACGAGCAGTACTTC.